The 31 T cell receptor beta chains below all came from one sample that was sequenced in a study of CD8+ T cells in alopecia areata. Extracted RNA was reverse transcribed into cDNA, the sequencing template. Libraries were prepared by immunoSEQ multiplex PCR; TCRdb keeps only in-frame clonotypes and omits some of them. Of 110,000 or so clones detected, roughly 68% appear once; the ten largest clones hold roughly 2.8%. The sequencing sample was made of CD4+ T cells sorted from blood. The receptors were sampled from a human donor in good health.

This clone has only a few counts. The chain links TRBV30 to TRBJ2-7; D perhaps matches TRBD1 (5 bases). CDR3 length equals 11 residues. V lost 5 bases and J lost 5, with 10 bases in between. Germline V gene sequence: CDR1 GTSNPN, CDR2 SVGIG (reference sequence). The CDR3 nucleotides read TGTGCCTGGCTCTCCAGGGACGAGCAGTACTTC. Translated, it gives CAWLSRDEQYF.

This CDR3 reads CASSTVRGLGYGYTF. The CDR3 DNA sequence: TGTGCCAGCAGCACAGTCAGGGGGCTTGGCTATGGCTACACCTTC. This chain joins TRBV7-2 and TRBJ1-2; 8 nucleotides agree with TRBD1. The CDR3 spans 15 residues. CDR1 and CDR2 (germline): SGHTA, FQGNSA. Germline trimming cut 5 bases from V and 4 bases from J; bases unmatched to any gene: 9.

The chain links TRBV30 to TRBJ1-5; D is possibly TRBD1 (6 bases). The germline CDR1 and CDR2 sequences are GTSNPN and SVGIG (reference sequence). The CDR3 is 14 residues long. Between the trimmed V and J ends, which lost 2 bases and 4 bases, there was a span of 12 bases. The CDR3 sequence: CAWSLGGWNQPQHF. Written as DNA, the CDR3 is TGTGCCTGGAGTTTAGGGGGTTGGAATCAGCCCCAGCATTTT.

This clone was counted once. The chain's CDR3 is CASRTKVYGYTF. The DNA of the CDR3 is TGTGCCAGTAGGACAAAAGTCTATGGCTACACCTTC. The chain is built from TRBV19 and TRBJ1-2; D not certain. The ends were cut back, 6 bases at V and 4 bases at J, with 9 bases in the middle. CDR3 length equals 12 residues. Looked up from germline, CDR1 is LNHDA and CDR2 is SQIVND (reference sequence).

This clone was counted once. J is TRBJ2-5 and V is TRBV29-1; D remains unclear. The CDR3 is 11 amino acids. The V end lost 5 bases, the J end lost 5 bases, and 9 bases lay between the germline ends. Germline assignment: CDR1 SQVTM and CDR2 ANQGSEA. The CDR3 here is CSVFAGETQYF. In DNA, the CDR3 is TGCAGCGTTTTCGCCGGGGAGACCCAGTACTTC. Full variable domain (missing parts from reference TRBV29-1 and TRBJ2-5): SAVISQKPSRDICQRGTSLTIQCQVDSQVTMMFWYRQQPGQSLTLIATANQGSEATYESGFVIDKFPISRPNLTFSTLTVSNMSPEDSSIYLCSVFAGETQYFGPGTRLLVL.

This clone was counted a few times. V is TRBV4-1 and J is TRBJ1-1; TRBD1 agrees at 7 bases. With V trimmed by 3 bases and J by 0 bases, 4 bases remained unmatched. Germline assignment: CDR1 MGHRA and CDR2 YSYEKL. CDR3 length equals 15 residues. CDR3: CASSQLRGVNTEAFF. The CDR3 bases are TGCGCCAGCAGCCAGCTCAGGGGGGTGAACACTGAAGCTTTCTTT.

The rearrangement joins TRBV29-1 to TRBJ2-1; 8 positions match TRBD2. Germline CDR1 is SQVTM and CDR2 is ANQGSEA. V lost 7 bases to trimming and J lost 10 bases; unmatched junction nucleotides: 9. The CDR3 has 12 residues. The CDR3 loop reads CSATGGALEQFF. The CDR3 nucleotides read TGCAGCGCTACCGGGGGGGCTTTGGAGCAGTTCTTC.

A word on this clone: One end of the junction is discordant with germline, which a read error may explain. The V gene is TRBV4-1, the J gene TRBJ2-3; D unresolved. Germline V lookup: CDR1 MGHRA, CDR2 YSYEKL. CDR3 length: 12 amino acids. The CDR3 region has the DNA TGCGCCAGCAGCCAGGCTCCAGAGACGCAGTATTTT. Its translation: CASSQAPETQYF.

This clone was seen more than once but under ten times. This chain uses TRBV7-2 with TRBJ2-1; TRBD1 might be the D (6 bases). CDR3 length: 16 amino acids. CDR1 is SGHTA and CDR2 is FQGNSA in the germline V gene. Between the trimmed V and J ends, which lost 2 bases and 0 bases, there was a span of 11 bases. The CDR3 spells CASSLRGTSSYNEQFF. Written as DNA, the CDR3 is TGTGCCAGCAGCTTAAGGGGGACGAGCTCCTACAATGAGCAGTTCTTC. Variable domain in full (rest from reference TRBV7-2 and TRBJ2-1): GAGVSQSPSNKVTEKGKDVELRCDPISGHTALYWYRQSLGQGLEFLIYFQGNSAPDKSGLPSDRFSAERTGGSVSTLTIQRTQQEDSAVYLCASSLRGTSSYNEQFFGPGTRLTVL.

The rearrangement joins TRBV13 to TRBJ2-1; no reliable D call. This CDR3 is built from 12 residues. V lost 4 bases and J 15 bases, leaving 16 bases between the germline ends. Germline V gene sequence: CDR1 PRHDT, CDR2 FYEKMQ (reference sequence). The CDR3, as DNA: TGTGCCAGCAGCTCGAAGTCCCAAGGTCCGTTCTTC. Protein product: CASSSKSQGPFF.

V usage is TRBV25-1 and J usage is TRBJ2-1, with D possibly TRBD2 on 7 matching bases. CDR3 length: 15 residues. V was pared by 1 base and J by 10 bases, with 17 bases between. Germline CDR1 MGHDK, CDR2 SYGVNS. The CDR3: CASSESGGPTMEQFF. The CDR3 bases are TGTGCCAGCAGTGAATCGGGGGGCCCTACAATGGAGCAGTTCTTC.

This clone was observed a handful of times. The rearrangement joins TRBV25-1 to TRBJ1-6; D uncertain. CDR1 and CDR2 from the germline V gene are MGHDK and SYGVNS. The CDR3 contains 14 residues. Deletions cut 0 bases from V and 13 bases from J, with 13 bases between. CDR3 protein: CASSEYPSAGPLHF. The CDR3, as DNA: TGTGCCAGCAGTGAATATCCCTCCGCGGGGCCCCTCCACTTT.

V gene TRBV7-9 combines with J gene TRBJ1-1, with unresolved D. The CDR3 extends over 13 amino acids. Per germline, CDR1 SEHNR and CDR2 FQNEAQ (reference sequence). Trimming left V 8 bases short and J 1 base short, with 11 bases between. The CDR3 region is CASGLDPNTEAFF. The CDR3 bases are TGTGCCAGCGGGCTTGATCCGAACACTGAAGCTTTCTTT.

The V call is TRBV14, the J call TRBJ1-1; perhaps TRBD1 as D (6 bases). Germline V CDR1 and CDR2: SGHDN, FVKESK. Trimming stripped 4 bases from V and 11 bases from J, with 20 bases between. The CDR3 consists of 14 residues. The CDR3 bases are TGTGCCAGCAGCCGGTTTGGTACAGGGCAATGGGCTTTCTTT. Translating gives CASSRFGTGQWAFF.

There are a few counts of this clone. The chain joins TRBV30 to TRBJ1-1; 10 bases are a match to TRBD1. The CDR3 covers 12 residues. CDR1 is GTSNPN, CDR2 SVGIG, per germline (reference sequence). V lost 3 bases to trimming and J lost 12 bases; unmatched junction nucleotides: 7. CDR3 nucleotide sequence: TGTGCCTGGAGCGCACCGGGACAGGGGCCTTTCTTT. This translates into CAWSAPGQGPFF. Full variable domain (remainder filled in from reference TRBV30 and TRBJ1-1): SQTIHQWPATLVQPVGSPLSLECTVEGTSNPNLYWYRQAAGRGLQLLFYSVGIGQISSEVPQNLSASRPQDRQFILSSKKLLLSDSGFYLCAWSAPGQGPFFGQGTRLTVV.

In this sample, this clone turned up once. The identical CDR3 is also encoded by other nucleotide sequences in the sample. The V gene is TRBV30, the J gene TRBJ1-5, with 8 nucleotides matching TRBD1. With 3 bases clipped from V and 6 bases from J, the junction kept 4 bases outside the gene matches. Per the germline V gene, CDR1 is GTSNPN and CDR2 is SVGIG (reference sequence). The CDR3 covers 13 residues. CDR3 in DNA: TGTGCCTGGAGCGGACAGGGAGGTCAGCCCCAGCATTTT. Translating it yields CAWSGQGGQPQHF.

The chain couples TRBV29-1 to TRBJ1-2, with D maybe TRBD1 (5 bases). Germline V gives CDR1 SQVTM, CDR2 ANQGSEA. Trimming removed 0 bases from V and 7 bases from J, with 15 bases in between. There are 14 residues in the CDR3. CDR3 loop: CSVEELGGLVGYTF. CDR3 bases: TGCAGCGTTGAAGAGCTCGGGGGTCTTGTTGGCTACACCTTC.

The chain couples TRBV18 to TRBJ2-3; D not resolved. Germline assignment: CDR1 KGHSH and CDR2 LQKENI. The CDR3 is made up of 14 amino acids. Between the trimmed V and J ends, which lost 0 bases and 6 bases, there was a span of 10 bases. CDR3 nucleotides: TGTGCCAGCTCACCACCTCACCCCCGCGATACGCAGTATTTT. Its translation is CASSPPHPRDTQYF.

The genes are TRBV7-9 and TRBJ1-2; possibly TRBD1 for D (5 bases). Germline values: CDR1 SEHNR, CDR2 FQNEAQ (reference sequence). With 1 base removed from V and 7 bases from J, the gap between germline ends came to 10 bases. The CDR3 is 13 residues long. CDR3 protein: CASSLEGLAGYTF. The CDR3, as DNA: TGTGCCAGCAGCTTAGAGGGACTAGCTGGCTACACCTTC.

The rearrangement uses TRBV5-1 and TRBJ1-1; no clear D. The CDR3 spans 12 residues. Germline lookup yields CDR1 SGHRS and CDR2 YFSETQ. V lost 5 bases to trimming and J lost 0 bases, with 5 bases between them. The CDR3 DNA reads TGCGCCAGCAGGGAGTTGAACACTGAAGCTTTCTTT. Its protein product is CASRELNTEAFF.

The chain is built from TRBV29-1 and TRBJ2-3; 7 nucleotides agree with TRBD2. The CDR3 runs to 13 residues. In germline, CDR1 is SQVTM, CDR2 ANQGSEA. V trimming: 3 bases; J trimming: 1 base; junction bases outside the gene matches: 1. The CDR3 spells CSVDLAGTDTQYF. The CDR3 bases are TGCAGCGTTGACCTAGCGGGCACAGATACGCAGTATTTT.

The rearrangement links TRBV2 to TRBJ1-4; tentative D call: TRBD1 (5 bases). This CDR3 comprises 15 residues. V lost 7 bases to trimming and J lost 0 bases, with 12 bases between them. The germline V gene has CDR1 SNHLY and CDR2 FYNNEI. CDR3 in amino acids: CASTPAGTTNEKLFF. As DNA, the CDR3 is TGTGCCAGCACTCCTGCAGGGACAACTAATGAAAAACTGTTTTTT.

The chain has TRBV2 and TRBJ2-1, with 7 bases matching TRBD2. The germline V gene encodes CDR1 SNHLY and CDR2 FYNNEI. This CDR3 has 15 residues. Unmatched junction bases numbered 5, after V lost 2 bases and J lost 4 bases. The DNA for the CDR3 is TGTGCCAGCAGTGAAAGGGCTAGCGGTTACAATGAGCAGTTCTTC. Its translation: CASSERASGYNEQFF.

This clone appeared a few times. The CDR3 is CSVEKQGSNGYTF. CDR3 DNA: TGCAGCGTTGAGAAACAGGGGAGCAATGGCTACACCTTC. V is TRBV29-1 and J is TRBJ1-2, with 7 bases aligning to TRBD1. The V gene end was trimmed by 3 bases and the J gene end by 6 bases; junction bases not matched to a gene: 7. In germline, CDR1 is SQVTM, CDR2 ANQGSEA. The CDR3 runs 13 residues. The full variable domain, in which reference TRBV29-1 and TRBJ1-2 provide the parts outside the CDR3, is SAVISQKPSRDICQRGTSLTIQCQVDSQVTMMFWYRQQPGQSLTLIATANQGSEATYESGFVIDKFPISRPNLTFSTLTVSNMSPEDSSIYLCSVEKQGSNGYTFGSGTRLTVV.

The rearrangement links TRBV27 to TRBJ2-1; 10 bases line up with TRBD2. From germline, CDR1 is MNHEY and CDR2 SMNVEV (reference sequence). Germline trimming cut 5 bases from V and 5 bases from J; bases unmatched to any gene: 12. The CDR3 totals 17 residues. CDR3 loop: CASSPWVAGGSHNEQFF. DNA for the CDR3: TGTGCCAGCAGTCCTTGGGTAGCGGGGGGTTCCCACAATGAGCAGTTCTTC.

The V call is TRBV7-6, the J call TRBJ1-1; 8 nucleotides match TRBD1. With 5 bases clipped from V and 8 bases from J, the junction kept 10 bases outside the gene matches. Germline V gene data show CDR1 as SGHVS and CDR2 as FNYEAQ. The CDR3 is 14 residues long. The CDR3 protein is CASSPNRGMEEAFF. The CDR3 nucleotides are TGTGCCAGCAGCCCTAACAGGGGGATGGAAGAAGCTTTCTTT.

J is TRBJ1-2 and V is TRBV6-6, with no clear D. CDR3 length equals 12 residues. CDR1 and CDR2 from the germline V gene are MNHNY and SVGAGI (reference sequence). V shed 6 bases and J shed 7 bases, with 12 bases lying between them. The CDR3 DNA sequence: TGTGCCAGCAGGGCGGAGGGAATTGGCTACACCTTC. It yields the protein CASRAEGIGYTF.

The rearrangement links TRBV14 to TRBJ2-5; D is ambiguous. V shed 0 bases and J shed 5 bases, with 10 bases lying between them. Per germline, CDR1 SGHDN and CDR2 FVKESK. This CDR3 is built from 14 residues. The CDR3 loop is CASSQETVVETQYF. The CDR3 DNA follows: TGTGCCAGCAGCCAAGAAACAGTCGTGGAGACCCAGTACTTC.

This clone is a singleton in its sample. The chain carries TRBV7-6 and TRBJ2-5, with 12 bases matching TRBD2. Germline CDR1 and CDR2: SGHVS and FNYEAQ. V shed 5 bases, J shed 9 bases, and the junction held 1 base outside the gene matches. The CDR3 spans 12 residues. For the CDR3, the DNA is TGTGCCAGCAGCAGACTAGCGGGGGCCCAGTACTTC. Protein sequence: CASSRLAGAQYF.

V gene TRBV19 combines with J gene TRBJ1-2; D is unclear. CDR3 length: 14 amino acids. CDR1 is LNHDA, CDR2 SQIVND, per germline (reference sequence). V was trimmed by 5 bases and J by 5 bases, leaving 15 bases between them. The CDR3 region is CASSPLWEPYGYTF. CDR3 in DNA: TGTGCCAGTAGTCCCCTTTGGGAGCCTTATGGCTACACCTTC.

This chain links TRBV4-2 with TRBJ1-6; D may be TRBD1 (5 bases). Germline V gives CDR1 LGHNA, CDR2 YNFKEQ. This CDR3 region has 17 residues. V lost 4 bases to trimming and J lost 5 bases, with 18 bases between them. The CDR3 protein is CASSLGGVTENNSPLHF. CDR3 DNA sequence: TGTGCCAGCAGCCTGGGTGGAGTGACAGAGAATAATTCACCCCTCCACTTT.